What follows are 30 T cell receptor beta chains derived from one specimen sequenced in a study of control samples from healthy donors and cancer patients. Method: immunoSEQ multiplex PCR; TCRdb's copy keeps in-frame clones and lacks some. This sample has tens of thousands of clones; roughly 85% occur once, and the top ten carry roughly 50%. The sequenced material came from blood. The source is a man in his fifties or sixties in good health.

V usage is TRBV28 and J usage is TRBJ2-7; tentatively, D is TRBD1 (6 bases). V lost 6 bases to trimming and J lost 3 bases, with 18 bases between them. Germline CDR1 reads MDHEN; CDR2 reads SYDVKM. The length of the CDR3 is 15 residues. The CDR3: CASSRPGTSVYEQYF. CDR3 nucleotides: TGTGCCAGCAGCCGTCCCGGGACATCTGTCTACGAGCAGTACTTC. Full variable domain (remainder filled in from reference TRBV28 and TRBJ2-7): DVKVTQSSRYLVKRTGEKVFLECVQDMDHENMFWYRQDPGLGLRLIYFSYDVKMKEKGDIPEGYSVSREKKERFSLILESASTNQTSMYLCASSRPGTSVYEQYFGPGTRLTVT.

The chain carries TRBV7-3 and TRBJ2-2; 10 bases match TRBD2. Trimming cost V 4 bases and J 3 bases; bases outside gene matches: 2. This CDR3 spans 15 amino acids. Germline lookup yields CDR1 SGHTA and CDR2 FQGTGA. CDR3 region: CASSSGTSDTGELFF. The CDR3, as DNA: TGTGCCAGCAGCTCCGGGACTAGCGACACCGGGGAGCTGTTTTTT.

The genes are TRBV11-2 and TRBJ2-7; 9 nucleotides match TRBD2. CDR1 is SGHAT, CDR2 FQNNGV, per germline. This CDR3 has 17 residues. Unmatched junction bases numbered 14, after V lost 4 bases and J lost 4 bases. The CDR3 loop is CASSSTLLAGRVYEQYF. CDR3 sequence (DNA): TGTGCCAGCAGCTCCACCCTGCTAGCGGGGAGAGTGTACGAGCAGTACTTC.

The CDR3 region has the DNA TGTGCCAGCGGACCGGGCAGGGGGCTCGGGGGTACGCAGTATTTT. Amino acid sequence: CASGPGRGLGGTQYF. This sequence joins TRBV7-2 and TRBJ2-3; TRBD1 matches at 8 bases. Trimming removed 8 bases from V and 8 bases from J; junction bases left unmatched: 15. The CDR3 totals 15 residues. Germline assignment: CDR1 SGHTA and CDR2 FQGNSA.

The V and J genes are TRBV5-1 and TRBJ1-4; no clear D. V lost 5 bases, J lost 5 bases, and 10 bases lay in between. Germline V gene sequence: CDR1 SGHRS, CDR2 YFSETQ. The CDR3 is 13 amino acids. The chain's CDR3 is CASRPGWNEKLFF. As DNA, the CDR3 is TGCGCCAGCAGACCTGGGTGGAATGAAAAACTGTTTTTT.

The chain has TRBV2 and TRBJ1-6; 7 bases agree with TRBD1. Germline CDR1 reads SNHLY; CDR2 reads FYNNEI. The CDR3 totals 15 residues. The junction had 8 bases not matched to a gene; V was cut back by 5 bases and J by 7 bases. CDR3 sequence reads: CASSLETGSNSPLHF. In nucleotides, the CDR3 is TGTGCCAGCAGTCTAGAGACAGGGTCCAATTCACCCCTCCACTTT. The full variable domain, rest sourced from reference TRBV2 and TRBJ1-6, is EPEVTQTPSHQVTQMGQEVILRCVPISNHLYFYWYRQILGQKVEFLVSFYNNEISEKSEIFDDQFSVERPDGSNFTLKIRSTKLEDSAMYFCASSLETGSNSPLHFGNGTRLTVT.

The chain is built from TRBV28 and TRBJ1-2; the D is unclear. CDR3 size: 11 residues. The V and J ends lost 5 bases and 1 base respectively, with 2 bases between them. The germline CDR1 and CDR2 sequences are MDHEN and SYDVKM. The CDR3 protein is CASSINYGYTF. The CDR3 nucleotides read TGTGCCAGCAGTATTAACTATGGCTACACCTTC.

The CDR3 is CASSLPGGTVYFF. The CDR3 nucleotides read TGTGCCAGCAGTTTACCCGGCGGGACGGTTTACTTCTTT. This sequence joins TRBV28 and TRBJ1-1; possible D gene TRBD1, 5 bases. This CDR3 spans 13 amino acids. Germline V CDR1 and CDR2: MDHEN, SYDVKM. Trimming removed 2 bases from V and 14 bases from J, with 18 bases in between.

This rearrangement joins TRBV27 to TRBJ2-1; the match to TRBD2 covers 12 bases. CDR1 and CDR2 (germline): MNHEY, SMNVEV (reference sequence). The trim removed 5 bases at V and 4 bases at J, leaving 3 bases unmatched. This CDR3 region has 15 residues. This chain's CDR3 is CASSDLAGGYNEQFF. The CDR3 region has the DNA TGTGCCAGCAGTGATCTAGCGGGGGGGTACAATGAGCAGTTCTTC.

Turning to this clone: One junction end disagrees with the germline gene, perhaps due to a read error. The rearrangement joins TRBV24-1 to TRBJ2-2, with a possible D match to TRBD2 (7 bases). The CDR3 loop spans 14 amino acids. Germline loops: CDR1 KGHDR, CDR2 SFDVKD. The CDR3 nucleotides are TGTGCCACCAAGGGGGGGGCGAACACCGAGGAGCTGTTTTTT. Protein sequence: CATKGGANTEELFF.

The chain uses TRBV12-3 or TRBV12-4 and TRBJ1-1; D remains ambiguous. The CDR3 totals 13 residues. The V and J ends lost 6 bases and 1 base respectively, with 9 bases between them. This CDR3 reads CASRVGPNTEAFF. CDR3 sequence (DNA): TGTGCCAGCAGGGTAGGGCCGAACACTGAAGCTTTCTTT.

This chain links TRBV7-8 with TRBJ2-2, with TRBD1 matching over 8 bases. From germline, CDR1 is SGHVS and CDR2 FQNEAQ. CDR3 size: 18 residues. J was trimmed by 4 bases and V by 1 base; bases with no gene match: 11. The CDR3: CASSLGRGQGGPTGELFF. Here the CDR3 DNA reads TGTGCCAGCAGCTTAGGTAGAGGACAGGGTGGACCCACCGGGGAGCTGTTTTTT.

The sample holds one count of this clone. The chain has TRBV7-2 and TRBJ1-3, with TRBD1 matching over 11 bases. CDR3 size: 19 residues. Trimming at V came to 1 base and at J to 0 bases, leaving 8 bases not matched to a gene. CDR1 and CDR2 (germline): SGHTA, FQGNSA. The CDR3 loop reads CASSLGTGGISSSGNTIYF. For the CDR3, the DNA is TGTGCCAGCAGCTTAGGGACAGGGGGCATTTCCAGCTCTGGAAACACCATATATTTT.

V usage is TRBV7-2 and J usage is TRBJ1-5; 9 bases agree with TRBD1. This CDR3 region has 15 residues. J was trimmed by 6 bases and V by 5 bases; bases with no gene match: 8. From germline, CDR1 is SGHTA and CDR2 FQGNSA. CDR3 amino acids: CASSRSVQGAQPQHF. CDR3 nucleotide sequence: TGTGCCAGCAGCCGGTCGGTACAGGGGGCTCAGCCCCAGCATTTT.

The gene calls are TRBV4-3 and TRBJ1-1; TRBD1 is a possible D gene (6 bases). The length of the CDR3 is 13 residues. CDR1 is LGHNA and CDR2 is YSLEER in the germline V gene. V was cut by 4 bases and J by 4 bases, with 10 bases left in between. The CDR3 spells CASSPQGFTEAFF. In DNA, the CDR3 is TGCGCCAGCAGCCCCCAGGGGTTCACTGAAGCTTTCTTT.

This chain uses TRBV6-1 with TRBJ2-7; 7 bases are shared with TRBD2. The CDR3 spans 16 residues. The V gene end was trimmed by 1 base and the J gene end by 0 bases; junction bases not matched to a gene: 6. Germline V gene lookup returns CDR1 MNHNS and CDR2 SASEGT. The CDR3 bases are TGTGCCAGCAGTGAAGAAGGATGGGACTACTCCTACGAGCAGTACTTC. It yields the protein CASSEEGWDYSYEQYF.

The CDR3 is CASSQRLGSSGANVLTF. CDR3 DNA: TGTGCCAGCAGCCAAAGACTTGGGTCCTCTGGGGCCAACGTCCTGACTTTC. This rearrangement joins TRBV7-2 to TRBJ2-6; D uncertain. Germline V gives CDR1 SGHTA, CDR2 FQGNSA. This CDR3 has 17 residues. Trimming removed 5 bases from V and 0 bases from J, with 14 bases in between.

This clone occurred once. This chain links TRBV27 with TRBJ2-5, with 9 positions matching TRBD2. Trimming removed 5 bases from V and 3 bases from J; junction bases left unmatched: 4. The germline V gene encodes CDR1 MNHEY and CDR2 SMNVEV (reference sequence). This CDR3 region has 14 residues. CDR3 DNA sequence: TGTGCCAGCAGTCGACTAGCGGAGAAAGAGACCCAGTACTTC. It encodes CASSRLAEKETQYF.

The chain couples TRBV5-1 to TRBJ1-1, with TRBD1 as a possible D gene (5 bases). The length of the CDR3 is 15 residues. V was pared by 4 bases and J by 5 bases, with 18 bases between. Germline V gives CDR1 SGHRS, CDR2 YFSETQ. In nucleotides, the CDR3 is TGCGCCAGCAGCCAGACAGCGGGGCATGAGACTGAAGCTTTCTTT. Its translation: CASSQTAGHETEAFF.

The chain has TRBV30 and TRBJ1-5; no definite D call. Germline V gene lookup returns CDR1 GTSNPN and CDR2 SVGIG (reference sequence). This CDR3 comprises 15 residues. Trimming took off 3 bases at V and 6 bases at J, with 18 bases between the two ends. The CDR3 DNA sequence: TGTGCCTGGAGCAGGTACGTGTCCTCCGGTCAGCCCCAGCATTTT. It codes for CAWSRYVSSGQPQHF. Drawing the rest from reference TRBV30 and TRBJ1-5, the complete variable domain is SQTIHQWPATLVQPVGSPLSLECTVEGTSNPNLYWYRQAAGRGLQLLFYSVGIGQISSEVPQNLSASRPQDRQFILSSKKLLLSDSGFYLCAWSRYVSSGQPQHFGDGTRLSIL.

The rearrangement uses TRBV6-6 and TRBJ2-1, with 7 bases that match TRBD2. The CDR3 has 14 amino acids. Germline loops: CDR1 MNHNY, CDR2 SVGAGI (reference sequence). V trimming: 6 bases; J trimming: 2 bases; junction bases outside the gene matches: 4. CDR3 coding DNA: TGTGCCAGCAGACTACGGGAGGCCTACAATGAGCAGTTCTTC. Translation gives CASRLREAYNEQFF.

The rearrangement joins TRBV5-4 to TRBJ2-5; D possibly corresponds to TRBD2 (5 bases). Trimming took off 2 bases at V and 5 bases at J, with 7 bases between the two ends. Looked up from germline, CDR1 is SGHNT and CDR2 is YYREEE (reference sequence). This CDR3 has 12 residues. For the CDR3, the DNA is TGTGCCAGCAGCTTCCTAGCTGAGACCCAGTACTTC. Amino acids: CASSFLAETQYF.

By share, this clone counts as medium-sized (0.01 to 0.1%). The chain couples TRBV18 to TRBJ1-6; a weak D match, TRBD1 (5 bases). V lost 1 base to trimming and J lost 3 bases, with 10 bases between them. From germline, CDR1 is KGHSH and CDR2 LQKENI. The CDR3 loop spans 16 amino acids. The CDR3 reads CASSPRQRGYNSPLHF. CDR3 sequence (DNA): TGTGCCAGCTCACCACGGCAAAGGGGCTATAATTCACCCCTCCACTTT.

The gene calls are TRBV3-1 (or the pseudogene TRBV3-2) and TRBJ2-1, with 7 bases lining up with TRBD1. Germline-derived CDR1 and CDR2 are LGHDT and YNNKEL (reference sequence). The V segment lost 2 bases and the J segment 8 bases; nucleotides outside the gene matches: 3. This CDR3 comprises 13 residues. The CDR3 here is CASSQLTGYEQFF. CDR3 DNA: TGTGCCAGCAGCCAACTGACAGGGTATGAGCAGTTCTTC.

CDR3 protein: CASSLGGSPEQYF. The CDR3 DNA follows: TGTGCCAGCAGCTTAGGGGGGAGTCCCGAGCAGTACTTC. The rearrangement joins TRBV7-9 to TRBJ2-7, with D perhaps given as TRBD1 or TRBD2 (5 bases each). Trimming removed 1 base from V and 6 bases from J, with 10 bases in between. Germline CDR1 SEHNR, CDR2 FQNEAQ (reference sequence). CDR3 length: 13 residues.

The V call is TRBV7-8, the J call TRBJ2-1, with TRBD2 matching 12 bases. This CDR3 is built from 16 residues. J was trimmed by 9 bases and V by 5 bases; bases with no gene match: 11. Germline CDR1 and CDR2: SGHVS and FQNEAQ. CDR3 in amino acids: CASSPQTSGGSSEQFF. In DNA form, the CDR3 reads TGTGCCAGCAGCCCCCAGACTAGCGGGGGATCTTCTGAGCAGTTCTTC.

This chain connects TRBV7-2 to TRBJ2-3; D is undetermined. The CDR3 length is 14 residues. In germline, CDR1 is SGHTA, CDR2 FQGNSA. V lost 1 base to trimming and J lost 10 bases, with 15 bases between them. The CDR3 sequence is CASSLDKGSNAQYF. The DNA of the CDR3 is TGTGCCAGCAGCTTAGATAAGGGTAGTAACGCGCAGTATTTT.

The sample holds a few counts of this clone. The V call is TRBV28, the J call TRBJ2-6; D perhaps matches TRBD2 (5 bases). Germline values: CDR1 MDHEN, CDR2 SYDVKM. V lost 5 bases and J lost 3, with 11 bases in between. This CDR3 is built from 15 residues. The CDR3 loop reads CASSTRRIGANVLTF. The CDR3 DNA follows: TGTGCCAGCAGTACCCGGAGGATTGGGGCCAACGTCCTGACTTTC.

The V gene is TRBV15, the J gene TRBJ2-7; TRBD1 matches at 7 bases. CDR3 length equals 16 residues. Germline CDR1 and CDR2: LNHNV and YYDKDF (reference sequence). Trimming took 3 bases from V and 3 from J; bases not matched to a gene: 11. As DNA, the CDR3 is TGTGCCACCAGCAGTCCCCGGCAGGGGGTTATCTACGAGCAGTACTTC. Its protein is CATSSPRQGVIYEQYF. Complete variable domain (other parts from reference TRBV15 and TRBJ2-7): DAMVIQNPRYQVTQFGKPVTLSCSQTLNHNVMYWYQQKSSQAPKLLFHYYDKDFNNEADTPDNFQSRRPNTSFCFLDIRSPGLGDTAMYLCATSSPRQGVIYEQYFGPGTRLTVT.

This rearrangement joins TRBV6-2 or TRBV6-3 to TRBJ1-5, with TRBD1 identical over 7 bases. With 0 bases clipped from V and 4 bases from J, the junction kept 6 bases outside the gene matches. This CDR3 region has 16 residues. Germline loops: CDR1 MNHEY, CDR2 SVGEGT. As DNA, the CDR3 is TGTGCCAGCAGTTACTCGAGGGGCAGGGGGAATCAGCCCCAGCATTTT. It specifies CASSYSRGRGNQPQHF.